The clone carrying this T cell receptor (beta chain) occurred many times. TCRdb itself ran the 5' RACE reads through MiXCR, one entry per CDR3 protein. The sample has around 31,000 distinct CDR3 sequences, over 7.5% seen once; the top ten hold about 2.7%. This entry is derived from a study of chronic HIV infection and antiretroviral therapy. The CDR3 has 15 amino acids. V trimming: 5 bases; J trimming: 4 bases; junction bases outside the gene matches: 8. Germline V lookup: CDR1 SGHAT, CDR2 FQNNGV. The chain recombines TRBV11-2 with TRBJ2-1, with TRBD2 identical over 7 bases. The sequence came from an adult who had HIV and had not received antiretroviral therapy, or was an uninfected healthy control (not recorded which). The source material was peripheral blood. The DNA of the CDR3 is TGTGCCAGCAGCGCAGTAGCGGGTCTTTACAATGAGCAGTTCTTC. This translates into CASSAVAGLYNEQFF.